This T cell receptor beta chain was identified during a study of identical twins. This clonotype came up many times. Its antigen is currently unknown. Unique molecular identifiers were present on the cDNA, which also gained a universal primer site by template switching. TCRdb analysed the 5' RACE reads with MiXCR anew, one entry per CDR3 protein. The top ten hold about 1.8% of the sample, which has hundreds of thousands of distinct CDR3 sequences, 6% to 6.5% seen once. Broader study findings: Recombination models fit unrelated individuals' TCR alpha sharing but underestimated twins'.

The length of the CDR3 is 13 residues. V gave up 6 bases and J gave up 3 bases; unmatched junction bases: 5. Germline loops: CDR1 SQVTM, CDR2 ANQGSEA. The source material was naive T cells sorted from blood. This clonotype originated in a man aged 18 to 29 in good health. The gene calls are TRBV29-1 and TRBJ1-5; the match to TRBD1 covers 7 bases. As DNA, the CDR3 is TGCAGCGTCCAGGGGGGGACCAATCAGCCCCAGCATTTT. Amino acids: CSVQGGTNQPQHF.